This T cell receptor beta chain is from a study of graft-versus-host responses after intestinal transplantation. On the study more broadly: As for transplant type, recipients had multivisceral, liver-intestinal, or isolated intestinal grafts.

As regards this clone: Its antigen is currently unknown.

Assay used: immunoSEQ multiplex PCR; TCRdb lists only in-frame clones, some missing. The table shows some 39,000 clones, with nearly 95% occurring only once. This TCR was sampled from a human donor who was the organ donor for an intestinal transplant. The specimen was unstimulated CD8+ T cells sorted from spleen or lymph node cells, collected before transplant.

The CDR3 here is CASSLFGDSPPQETQYF. In DNA, the CDR3 is TGTGCCAGCAGCTTATTTGGGGACTCACCGCCCCAGGAGACCCAGTACTTC. This chain connects TRBV7-9 to TRBJ2-5, with D tentatively TRBD2 (6 bases). Germline lookup yields CDR1 SEHNR and CDR2 FQNEAQ (reference sequence). CDR3 length: 17 amino acids. Trimming left V 2 bases short and J 5 bases short, with 21 bases between.